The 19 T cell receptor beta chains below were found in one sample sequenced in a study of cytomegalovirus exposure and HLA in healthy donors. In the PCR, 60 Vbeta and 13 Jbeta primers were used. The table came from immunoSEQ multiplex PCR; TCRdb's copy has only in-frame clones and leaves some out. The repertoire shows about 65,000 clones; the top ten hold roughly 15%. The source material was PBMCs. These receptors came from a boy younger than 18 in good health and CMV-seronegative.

CDR3 residues: CSGGTGGAKNIQYF. CDR3 DNA: TGCAGCGGCGGGACAGGGGGAGCCAAAAACATTCAGTACTTC. This sequence joins TRBV29-1 and TRBJ2-4; 11 bases map to TRBD1. Germline lookup yields CDR1 SQVTM and CDR2 ANQGSEA. J lost 0 bases, V lost 7 bases, and 2 bases had no gene match. There are 14 residues in the CDR3.

As DNA, the CDR3 is TGTGCCAGCAGTCCTACCGGGACAGACGGAAACACCATATATTTT. Residues: CASSPTGTDGNTIYF. The rearrangement uses TRBV6-6 and TRBJ1-3, with 7 bases identical to TRBD1. V trimming: 5 bases; J trimming: 4 bases; junction bases outside the gene matches: 8. This CDR3 is 15 amino acids long. Germline loops: CDR1 MNHNY, CDR2 SVGAGI (reference sequence).

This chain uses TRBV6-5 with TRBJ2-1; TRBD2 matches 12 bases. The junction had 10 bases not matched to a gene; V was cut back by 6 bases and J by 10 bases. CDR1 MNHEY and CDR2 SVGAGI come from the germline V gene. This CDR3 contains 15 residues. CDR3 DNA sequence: TGTGCCAGCAGAAAGACTAGCGGGGGACTCTGGGAGCAGTTCTTC. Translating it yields CASRKTSGGLWEQFF.

The DNA of the CDR3 is TGTGCCTGGAAAGTTGGCGAGGAGTACACTGAAGCTTTCTTT. Protein: CAWKVGEEYTEAFF. The genes are TRBV30 and TRBJ1-1, with D uncertain. The germline V gene encodes CDR1 GTSNPN and CDR2 SVGIG (reference sequence). The CDR3 length is 14 residues. V was pared by 4 bases and J by 3 bases, with 15 bases between. The entire variable domain, with the rest obtained from reference TRBV30 and TRBJ1-1, is as follows: SQTIHQWPATLVQPVGSPLSLECTVEGTSNPNLYWYRQAAGRGLQLLFYSVGIGQISSEVPQNLSASRPQDRQFILSSKKLLLSDSGFYLCAWKVGEEYTEAFFGQGTRLTVV.

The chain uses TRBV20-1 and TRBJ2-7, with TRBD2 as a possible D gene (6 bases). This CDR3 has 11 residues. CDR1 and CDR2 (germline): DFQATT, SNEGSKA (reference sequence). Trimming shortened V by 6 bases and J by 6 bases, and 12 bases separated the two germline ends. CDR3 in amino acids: CSAQRASEQYF. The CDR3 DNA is TGCAGTGCCCAGCGGGCCTCCGAGCAGTACTTC.

The chain's CDR3 is CASRHRRDGNQPQHF. The DNA for the CDR3 is TGTGCCAGTAGACATCGTCGGGATGGCAATCAGCCCCAGCATTTT. The chain employs TRBV19 and TRBJ1-5; no firm D call. Germline assignment: CDR1 LNHDA and CDR2 SQIVND (reference sequence). The V gene lost 6 bases and the J gene lost 2 bases, with 14 bases spanning the gap. The CDR3 sequence is 15 residues long. The complete variable domain, with remaining parts taken from reference TRBV19 and TRBJ1-5, reads DGGITQSPKYLFRKEGQNVTLSCEQNLNHDAMYWYRQDPGQGLRLIYYSQIVNDFQKGDIAEGYSVSREKKESFPLTVTSAQKNPTAFYLCASRHRRDGNQPQHFGDGTRLSIL.

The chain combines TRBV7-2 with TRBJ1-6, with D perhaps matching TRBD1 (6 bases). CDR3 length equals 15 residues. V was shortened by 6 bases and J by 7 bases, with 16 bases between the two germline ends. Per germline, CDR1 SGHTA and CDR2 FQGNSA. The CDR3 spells CASRRNTGSNSPLHF. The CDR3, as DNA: TGTGCCAGCAGGCGAAATACAGGGTCCAATTCACCCCTCCACTTT.

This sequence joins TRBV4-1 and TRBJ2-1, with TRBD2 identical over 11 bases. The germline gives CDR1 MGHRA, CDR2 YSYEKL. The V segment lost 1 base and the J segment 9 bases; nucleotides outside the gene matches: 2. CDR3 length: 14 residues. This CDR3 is CASSQGSGRAEQFF. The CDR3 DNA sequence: TGCGCCAGCAGCCAAGGTAGCGGGAGGGCTGAGCAGTTCTTC.

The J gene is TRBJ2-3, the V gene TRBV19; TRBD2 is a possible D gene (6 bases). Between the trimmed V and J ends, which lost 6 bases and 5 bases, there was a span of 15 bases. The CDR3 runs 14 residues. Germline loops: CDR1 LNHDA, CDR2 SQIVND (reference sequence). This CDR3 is CASRAGTPIDTQYF. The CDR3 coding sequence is TGTGCCAGTAGAGCGGGCACCCCAATAGATACGCAGTATTTT.

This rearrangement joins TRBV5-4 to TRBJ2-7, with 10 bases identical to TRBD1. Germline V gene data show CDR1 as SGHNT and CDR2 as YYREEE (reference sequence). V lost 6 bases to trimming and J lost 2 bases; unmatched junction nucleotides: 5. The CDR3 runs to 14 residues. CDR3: CASTRQGATYEQYF. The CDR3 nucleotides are TGTGCCAGCACCCGACAGGGGGCCACCTACGAGCAGTACTTC.

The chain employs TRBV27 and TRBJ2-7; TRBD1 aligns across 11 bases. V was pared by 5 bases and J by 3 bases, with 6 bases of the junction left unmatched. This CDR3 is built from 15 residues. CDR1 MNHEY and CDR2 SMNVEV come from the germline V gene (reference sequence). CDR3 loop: CASSPGTGGLYEQYF. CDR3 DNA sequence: TGTGCCAGCAGTCCCGGGACAGGGGGTCTCTACGAGCAGTACTTC.

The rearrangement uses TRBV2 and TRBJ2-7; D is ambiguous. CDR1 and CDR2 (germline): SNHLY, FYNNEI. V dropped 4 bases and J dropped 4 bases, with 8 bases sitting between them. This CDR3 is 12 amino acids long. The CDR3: CASSALYYEQYF. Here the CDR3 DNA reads TGTGCCAGCAGTGCCCTCTATTACGAGCAGTACTTC. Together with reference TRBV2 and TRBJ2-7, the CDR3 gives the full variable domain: EPEVTQTPSHQVTQMGQEVILRCVPISNHLYFYWYRQILGQKVEFLVSFYNNEISEKSEIFDDQFSVERPDGSNFTLKIRSTKLEDSAMYFCASSALYYEQYFGPGTRLTVT.

CDR3: CASRVDRGNYGYTF. The DNA of the CDR3 is TGTGCCAGCAGGGTTGACAGGGGGAACTATGGCTACACCTTC. The rearrangement uses TRBV25-1 and TRBJ1-2; TRBD1 matches at 9 bases. The CDR3 contains 14 residues. J was trimmed by 2 bases and V by 6 bases; bases with no gene match: 4. CDR1 is MGHDK and CDR2 is SYGVNS in the germline V gene.

CDR3 sequence (DNA): TGTGCCAGCAGCTCCCACAGGTCGAACACCGGGGAGCTGTTTTTT. Translation: CASSSHRSNTGELFF. This chain connects TRBV7-7 to TRBJ2-2; D is perhaps TRBD1 (5 bases). Deletions cut 4 bases from V and 0 bases from J, with 9 bases between. The CDR3 runs 15 residues. Germline lookup yields CDR1 SSHAT and CDR2 FNYEAQ (reference sequence).

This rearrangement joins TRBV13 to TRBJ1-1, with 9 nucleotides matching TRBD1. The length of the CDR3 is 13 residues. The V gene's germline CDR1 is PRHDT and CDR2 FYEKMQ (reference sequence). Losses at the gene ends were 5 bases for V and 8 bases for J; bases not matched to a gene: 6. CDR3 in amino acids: CASSPGTGSEAFF. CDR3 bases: TGTGCCAGCAGCCCAGGGACAGGGTCCGAAGCTTTCTTT.

For the CDR3, the DNA is TGTGCCAGCAGCCAAGCGGGAGAGCTCTCCTACAATGAGCAGTTCTTC. It is translated as CASSQAGELSYNEQFF. The rearrangement links TRBV4-2 to TRBJ2-1; maybe TRBD2 (6 bases). V lost 1 base, J lost 0 bases, and 10 bases lay in between. The CDR3 consists of 16 residues. Germline CDR1 LGHNA, CDR2 YNFKEQ.

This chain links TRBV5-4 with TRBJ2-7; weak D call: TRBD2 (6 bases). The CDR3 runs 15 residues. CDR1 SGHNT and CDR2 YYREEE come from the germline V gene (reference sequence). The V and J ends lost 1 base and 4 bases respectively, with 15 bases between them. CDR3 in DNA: TGTGCCAGCAGCTTGTTCACGGGGGTAACGTACGAGCAGTACTTC. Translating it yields CASSLFTGVTYEQYF.

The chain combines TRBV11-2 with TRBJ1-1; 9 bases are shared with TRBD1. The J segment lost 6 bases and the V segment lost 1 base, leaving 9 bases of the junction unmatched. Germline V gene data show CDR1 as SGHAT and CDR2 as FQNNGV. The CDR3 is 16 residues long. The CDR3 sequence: CASSLGGRTGAPEAFF. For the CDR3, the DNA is TGTGCCAGCAGCTTAGGTGGCCGGACAGGGGCCCCTGAAGCTTTCTTT.

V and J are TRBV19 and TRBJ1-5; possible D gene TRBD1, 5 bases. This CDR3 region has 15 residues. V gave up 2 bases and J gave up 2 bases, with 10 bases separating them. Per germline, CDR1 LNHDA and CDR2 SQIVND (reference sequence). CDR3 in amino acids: CASSIKGSGNQPQHF. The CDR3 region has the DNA TGTGCCAGTAGTATAAAGGGGTCAGGCAATCAGCCCCAGCATTTT.